The present TCR beta chain was sequenced within a study of blood T cells in healthy people across ages. A second roughly 7 to 11 cycle PCR used barcoded and J-beta primers. TCRdb re-called the 5' RACE reads with MiXCR, one entry per CDR3 protein. The repertoire holds around 2 million distinct CDR3 sequences, with roughly two fifths as singletons. V shed 7 bases and J shed 5 bases, with 17 bases lying between them. Germline assignment: CDR1 DFQATT and CDR2 SNEGSKA (reference sequence). CDR3 size: 13 residues. The individuals who served as donors were healthy Caucasians living in Russia, aged about 6 to 100. Drawing of peripheral blood yielded about 9.6 milliliters from each donor. Findings of the study overall: Per million T cells, TCR beta diversity dropped roughly linearly as age increased. Donor CMV infection status was unknown, possibly confounding age-related changes in expanded clonotypes.

As for this clonotype: What it binds is unknown.

The TCR sequence derives from a human donor in good health. Specimen: blood. The genes are TRBV20-1 and TRBJ1-2, with D maybe TRBD1 (6 bases). The CDR3, as DNA: TGCAGTGTTCCTACAGGGCCAATATATGGCTACACCTTC. This encodes CSVPTGPIYGYTF.